This TCR beta chain was documented in a study of CD8 T cells in Susac syndrome. RNA, at about 0.45 to 1 ug, was reverse transcribed with random hexamers. TCRdb redid the calling of the immunoSEQ multiplex PCR reads with MiXCR, one entry per CDR3 protein. The data contain 69,000 or so distinct CDR3 sequences, about 94% of them singletons. CDR3 length equals 15 residues. Trimming removed 1 base at V and 0 bases at J, with 9 bases between. Germline V gene lookup returns CDR1 LNHDA and CDR2 SQIVND (reference sequence). Input material: CD8+ T cells from PBMCs. The chain has TRBV19 and TRBJ1-1; possibly TRBD1 for D (6 bases). The sequence was obtained from a human donor with multiple sclerosis. The CDR3 sequence: CASSIADSLNTEAFF. The CDR3 DNA reads TGTGCCAGTAGTATAGCGGACAGCCTGAACACTGAAGCTTTCTTT.